These 31 T cell receptor beta chains originate from one sample sequenced in a study of blood T cell repertoires in COVID-19. Using immunoSEQ multiplex PCR, the repertoire was profiled, and TCRdb retains in-frame clones only, with some absent. The repertoire includes 97,000 or so clones, 87% of them detected once, and more than 5% sits in the top ten. Sequencing was carried out using peripheral blood. These receptors originate from a woman aged 45-60 years with COVID-19, enrolled during active disease.

The chain joins TRBV11-2 to TRBJ2-7; 8 bases agree with TRBD1. CDR3 length: 14 amino acids. V trimming: 7 bases; J trimming: 6 bases; junction bases outside the gene matches: 11. Germline loops: CDR1 SGHAT, CDR2 FQNNGV. The CDR3 here is CASNSGQVFSEQYF. In DNA form, the CDR3 reads TGTGCCAGCAACTCGGGACAGGTATTCTCCGAGCAGTACTTC.

Here the CDR3 reads CASSQDIGDTYYEQYF. In nucleotides, the CDR3 is TGCGCCAGCAGCCAAGACATCGGCGACACTTACTACGAGCAGTACTTC. This chain uses TRBV4-1 with TRBJ2-7; no definite D call. Trimming took 0 bases from V and 3 from J, leaving 15 bases between them. CDR3 length: 16 amino acids. Germline V lookup: CDR1 MGHRA, CDR2 YSYEKL.

There are a few counts of this clone. At one end the junction does not follow the germline gene, possibly because of a read error. This chain links TRBV7-7 with TRBJ2-3, with 12 bases fitting TRBD2. The CDR3 extends over 16 amino acids. From germline, CDR1 is SSHAT and CDR2 FNYEAQ (reference sequence). The CDR3: CASSLGLAGSTDTQYF. CDR3 bases: TGTGCTAGCAGCTTAGGACTAGCGGGGAGCACAGATACGCAGTATTTT.

V is TRBV7-9 and J is TRBJ2-1; 7 nucleotides match TRBD2. The germline V gene encodes CDR1 SEHNR and CDR2 FQNEAQ (reference sequence). V gave up 4 bases and J gave up 9 bases; unmatched junction bases: 3. The CDR3 spans 12 residues. CDR3 coding DNA: TGTGCCAGCAGCTCGACTAGCAGTGAGCAGTTCTTC. Translating it yields CASSSTSSEQFF.

In this sample, this clone turned up once. The chain uses TRBV30 and TRBJ2-4; maybe TRBD1 (5 bases). Germline lookup yields CDR1 GTSNPN and CDR2 SVGIG (reference sequence). The CDR3 has 13 residues. Trimming stripped 0 bases from V and 3 bases from J, with 6 bases between. CDR3 sequence: CAWSVQGKNIQYF. CDR3 in DNA: TGTGCCTGGAGTGTCCAGGGCAAAAACATTCAGTACTTC.

This clone was recorded once. The J gene is TRBJ1-1, the V gene TRBV3-1 (or the pseudogene TRBV3-2), with a tentative D call TRBD1 (6 bases). This CDR3 has 15 residues. The V gene lost 4 bases and the J gene lost 3 bases, with 15 bases spanning the gap. Germline values: CDR1 LGHDT, CDR2 YNNKEL (reference sequence). The CDR3 DNA is TGTGCCAGCAGCCCGGGACATGGGCGGGACACTGAAGCTTTCTTT. The encoded protein is CASSPGHGRDTEAFF.

This sequence joins TRBV11-2 and TRBJ1-1; 10 bases agree with TRBD1. The J segment lost 7 bases and the V segment lost 3 bases, leaving 5 bases of the junction unmatched. Germline V gives CDR1 SGHAT, CDR2 FQNNGV. This CDR3 comprises 14 residues. CDR3 loop: CASSFDRGLHEAFF. The CDR3 coding sequence is TGTGCCAGCAGCTTTGACAGGGGGCTTCATGAAGCTTTCTTT.

This clone was detected only once. The gene calls are TRBV5-1 and TRBJ2-1; the match to TRBD1 covers 7 bases. The trim removed 4 bases at V and 5 bases at J, leaving 6 bases unmatched. CDR3 length: 14 residues. CDR1 and CDR2 (germline): SGHRS, YFSETQ. The chain's CDR3 is CASSTGQLNNEQFF. The CDR3 nucleotides are TGCGCCAGCAGCACGGGACAGCTTAACAATGAGCAGTTCTTC.

The rearrangement joins TRBV29-1 to TRBJ2-2; D possibly corresponds to TRBD1 (6 bases). V was pared by 6 bases and J by 0 bases, with 11 bases between. Germline assignment: CDR1 SQVTM and CDR2 ANQGSEA. The CDR3 runs 14 residues. In DNA, the CDR3 is TGCAGCGTAGGACAGCGCACGAACACCGGGGAGCTGTTTTTT. Its translation: CSVGQRTNTGELFF.

V is TRBV7-2 and J is TRBJ2-2; the D is unclear. Germline assignment: CDR1 SGHTA and CDR2 FQGNSA. The CDR3 runs 14 residues. V was shortened by 5 bases and J by 2 bases, with 9 bases between the two germline ends. This CDR3 reads CASSPSRNTGELFF. The CDR3 DNA reads as TGTGCCAGCAGCCCTAGTCGAAACACCGGGGAGCTGTTTTTT.

The genes are TRBV10-1 and TRBJ2-3, with TRBD1 matching over 9 bases. The CDR3 length is 16 residues. The J segment lost 2 bases and the V segment lost 3 bases, leaving 6 bases of the junction unmatched. Per the germline V gene, CDR1 is WNHNN and CDR2 is SYGVQD (reference sequence). In nucleotides, the CDR3 is TGCGCCAGCAGTGAACCGGGACAGGGAGTCACAGATACGCAGTATTTT. Translating gives CASSEPGQGVTDTQYF.

J is TRBJ2-3 and V is TRBV7-3; the match to TRBD2 covers 10 bases. In germline, CDR1 is SGHTA, CDR2 FQGTGA. CDR3 length: 16 amino acids. Trimming cost V 2 bases and J 2 bases; bases outside gene matches: 4. For the CDR3, the DNA is TGTGCCAGCAGCTTAGAAGCGGGGGGGACCACAGATACGCAGTATTTT. This codes for CASSLEAGGTTDTQYF.

The CDR3 is CASSYRTGGDSPLHF. Here the CDR3 DNA reads TGTGCCAGCAGTTACCGGACAGGGGGGGATTCACCCCTCCACTTT. The chain combines TRBV6-5 with TRBJ1-6, with TRBD1 matching over 10 bases. Germline V lookup: CDR1 MNHEY, CDR2 SVGAGI. The CDR3 totals 15 residues. V gave up 2 bases and J gave up 8 bases; unmatched junction bases: 3.

The rearrangement uses TRBV12-3 or TRBV12-4 and TRBJ2-7, with no clear D. This CDR3 region has 13 residues. V shed 1 base and J shed 3 bases, with 7 bases lying between them. The CDR3 spells CASSLVDSYEQYF. The CDR3 nucleotides read TGTGCCAGCAGTTTAGTTGATAGCTACGAGCAGTACTTC.

The V call is TRBV5-4, the J call TRBJ2-7; 8 bases fit TRBD1. V trimming: 7 bases; J trimming: 6 bases; junction bases outside the gene matches: 9. Germline values: CDR1 SGHNT, CDR2 YYREEE (reference sequence). There are 13 residues in the CDR3. The CDR3 loop reads CASRTGTGREQYF. CDR3 coding DNA: TGTGCCAGCCGAACCGGGACAGGACGCGAGCAGTACTTC. Combining the CDR3 with reference TRBV5-4 and TRBJ2-7 gives the whole variable domain ETGVTQSPTHLIKTRGQQVTLRCSSQSGHNTVSWYQQALGQGPQFIFQYYREEENGRGNFPPRFSGLQFPNYSSELNVNALELDDSALYLCASRTGTGREQYFGPGTRLTVT.

The V call is TRBV6-5, the J call TRBJ2-3, with 7 positions matching TRBD2. The trim removed 7 bases at V and 3 bases at J, leaving 4 bases unmatched. From germline, CDR1 is MNHEY and CDR2 SVGAGI. The CDR3 runs 13 residues. CDR3 residues: CASTRTRTDTQYF. Written as DNA, the CDR3 is TGTGCCAGCACCCGGACTAGGACAGATACGCAGTATTTT.

The chain is built from TRBV28 and TRBJ1-1; D may be TRBD1 (5 bases). CDR3 length: 12 residues. Germline lookup yields CDR1 MDHEN and CDR2 SYDVKM. CDR3 amino acids: CALRGMNTEAFF. CDR3 coding DNA: TGTGCTTTAAGGGGTATGAACACTGAAGCTTTCTTT.

The chain joins TRBV2 to TRBJ2-7, with 8 nucleotides matching TRBD2. The CDR3 is 14 residues long. Looked up from germline, CDR1 is SNHLY and CDR2 is FYNNEI. Trimming took 6 bases from V and 2 from J; bases not matched to a gene: 6. CDR3 sequence: CASRRAGATYEQYF. The CDR3 region has the DNA TGTGCCAGCAGGCGAGCGGGGGCCACCTACGAGCAGTACTTC.

J is TRBJ1-1 and V is TRBV10-3; a possible D gene is TRBD1 (6 bases). Germline V gene data show CDR1 as ENHRY and CDR2 as SYGVKD. Trimming shortened V by 5 bases and J by 4 bases, and 14 bases separated the two germline ends. The CDR3 runs to 14 residues. The CDR3 nucleotides are TGTGCCATCAGTAACCCGGGACACATCACTGAAGCTTTCTTT. As protein: CAISNPGHITEAFF.

This chain connects TRBV21-1 to TRBJ2-1; the table's D call, TRBD2, was not checked against the DNA. TRBV21-1 is a listed pseudogene. CDR3 length: 15 residues. CDR3 amino acids: CASSKEERTMGEQFF. In DNA, the CDR3 is TGTGCCAGCAGCAAAGAGGAGCGGACGATGGGTGAGCAGTTCTTC.

The chain has TRBV5-6 and TRBJ2-4; TRBD1 might be the D (6 bases). The germline V and J ends were trimmed by 4 bases and 5 bases, with 13 bases remaining between them. Germline CDR1 SGHDT, CDR2 YYEEEE. This CDR3 comprises 14 residues. The CDR3 sequence: CASSPTGLENIQYF. The DNA of the CDR3 is TGTGCCAGCAGCCCAACAGGGCTGGAAAACATTCAGTACTTC.

A few counts support this clone. The chain is built from TRBV14 and TRBJ1-4; TRBD1 agrees at 8 bases. J gave up 3 bases and V 4 bases, and 4 bases lay outside the gene matches. This CDR3 region has 15 residues. CDR1 is SGHDN and CDR2 is FVKESK in the germline V gene. CDR3 sequence (DNA): TGTGCCAGCAGCCCCACAGGGGGGGCTAATGAAAAACTGTTTTTT. Amino acids: CASSPTGGANEKLFF.

The rearrangement joins TRBV19 to TRBJ2-1, with 8 bases aligning to TRBD2. The CDR3 runs to 13 residues. V trimming: 4 bases; J trimming: 15 bases; junction bases outside the gene matches: 11. Per the germline V gene, CDR1 is LNHDA and CDR2 is SQIVND (reference sequence). CDR3 in amino acids: CASSTLGGGITFF. The CDR3 nucleotides read TGTGCCAGTAGTACCCTCGGGGGGGGTATCACGTTCTTC.

The chain combines TRBV6-5 with TRBJ2-7; possible D gene TRBD2, 5 bases. The CDR3 runs 14 residues. From germline, CDR1 is MNHEY and CDR2 SVGAGI. Trimming cost V 2 bases and J 7 bases, with 15 bases left between them. In DNA, the CDR3 is TGTGCCAGCAGTTACGCGAGGGTGGGTGGGGAGCAGTACTTC. As protein: CASSYARVGGEQYF.

The gene calls are TRBV18 and TRBJ1-2; 7 bases are a match to TRBD1. The CDR3 extends over 13 amino acids. Germline CDR1 is KGHSH and CDR2 is LQKENI. Trimming at V came to 2 bases and at J to 5 bases, leaving 2 bases not matched to a gene. CDR3 in DNA: TGTGCCAGCTCACCAACGGGACAGTATGGCTACACCTTC. Its protein product is CASSPTGQYGYTF.

V and J are TRBV5-1 and TRBJ1-4; 12 bases are a match to TRBD1. V lost 3 bases, J lost 12 bases, and 3 bases stayed unmatched. The CDR3 totals 13 residues. CDR1 is SGHRS and CDR2 is YFSETQ in the germline V gene. The CDR3 here is CASSWGTGGELFF. The CDR3 nucleotides are TGCGCCAGCAGCTGGGGGACAGGGGGCGAACTGTTTTTT. The whole variable domain, filled in from reference TRBV5-1 and TRBJ1-4, reads KAGVTQTPRYLIKTRGQQVTLSCSPISGHRSVSWYQQTPGQGLQFLFEYFSETQRNKGNFPGRFSGRQFSNSRSEMNVSTLELGDSALYLCASSWGTGGELFFGSGTQLSVL.

This clone was seen more than once but under ten times. The chain has TRBV12-5 and TRBJ1-5, with 8 bases fitting TRBD1. The length of the CDR3 is 13 residues. Germline values: CDR1 LGHNT, CDR2 FRNRAP. V was clipped by 4 bases and J by 7 bases; unmatched bases: 3. CDR3 in amino acids: CASGSGGAQPQHF. The CDR3 region has the DNA TGTGCTAGTGGTTCAGGGGGCGCCCAGCCCCAGCATTTT.

V gene TRBV9 combines with J gene TRBJ1-6; D unresolved. Germline V gene lookup returns CDR1 SGDLS and CDR2 YYNGEE. The CDR3 consists of 15 residues. The V end was cut by 1 base, the J end by 7 bases, with 12 bases between. In DNA form, the CDR3 reads TGTGCCAGCAGCGTATACGCAGGTCAGAATTCACCCCTCCACTTT. Its protein is CASSVYAGQNSPLHF.

The J gene is TRBJ2-1, the V gene TRBV7-8, with D perhaps matching TRBD2 (5 bases). The V end was cut by 5 bases, the J end by 0 bases, with 17 bases between. CDR3 length: 17 amino acids. Germline CDR1 reads SGHVS; CDR2 reads FQNEAQ. The CDR3 spells CASSLTSPGNSYNEQFF. The CDR3 DNA reads TGTGCCAGCAGCCTCACATCCCCCGGGAACTCCTACAATGAGCAGTTCTTC.

The rearrangement links TRBV6-1 to TRBJ1-4; TRBD1 is a possible D gene (6 bases). The CDR3 runs 13 residues. Germline values: CDR1 MNHNS, CDR2 SASEGT. V lost 2 bases to trimming and J lost 7 bases, with 8 bases between them. The CDR3 region has the DNA TGTGCCAGCAGTGAACAGGGGATTGAAAAACTGTTTTTT. Translated, it gives CASSEQGIEKLFF.

The genes are TRBV30 and TRBJ1-1; D uncertain. Looked up from germline, CDR1 is GTSNPN and CDR2 is SVGIG (reference sequence). V was shortened by 3 bases and J by 4 bases, with 15 bases between the two germline ends. The CDR3 is 14 residues long. The CDR3: CAWRDSGWGTEAFF. The CDR3 nucleotides are TGTGCCTGGAGGGACTCCGGCTGGGGCACTGAAGCTTTCTTT.